Following are 14 T cell receptor beta chains from one sample sequenced in a study of vaccination effects on CD4 cells after COVID-19. Antigens of these TCRs are unknown. The method was immunoSEQ multiplex PCR; TCRdb's version includes in-frame clones alone and lacks a portion of them. The table has about 27,000 clones, approximately 80% seen once. Sequencing was preceded by expansion of antigen-specific CD4+ T cells with viral peptide pools in the ViraFEST assay. Following a roughly 9-day culture, CD4+ T cells were purified. SARS-CoV-2 infected the person between March and December 2020, as confirmed by PCR. This specimen consisted of CD4+ T cells from PBMCs cultured with HCoV-NL63 spike peptides, obtained before COVID-19 vaccination. These receptors were obtained from a human donor who had a prior SARS-CoV-2 infection.

The chain couples TRBV7-2 to TRBJ2-3; 7 bases are shared with TRBD1. The CDR3 contains 15 residues. Trimming removed 5 bases from V and 0 bases from J; junction bases left unmatched: 5. Germline V CDR1 and CDR2: SGHTA, FQGNSA. The CDR3, as DNA: TGTGCCAGCAGCCAGGACAGGTCGAGCACAGATACGCAGTATTTT. Translation gives CASSQDRSSTDTQYF.

The chain recombines TRBV7-3 with TRBJ2-3; 7 bases agree with TRBD2. The CDR3 extends over 15 amino acids. The junction had 6 bases not matched to a gene; V was cut back by 5 bases and J by 1 base. In germline, CDR1 is SGHTA, CDR2 FQGTGA. This CDR3 reads CASSPSRGGTDTQYF. The CDR3 nucleotides read TGTGCCAGCAGCCCATCCCGGGGGGGCACAGATACGCAGTATTTT.

The V gene is TRBV4-2, the J gene TRBJ2-3; 10 bases agree with TRBD2. The CDR3 runs 17 residues. Per the germline V gene, CDR1 is LGHNA and CDR2 is YNFKEQ. V was clipped by 1 base and J by 10 bases; unmatched bases: 14. As DNA, the CDR3 is TGTGCCAGCAGCCAAGGGGAAGGAGCGGGGGGGCTAGCGGCGCAGTATTTT. Its translation: CASSQGEGAGGLAAQYF.

The J gene is TRBJ1-1, the V gene TRBV6-4; no definite D call. Germline CDR1 is MRHNA and CDR2 is SNTAGT. With 6 bases removed from V and 0 bases from J, the gap between germline ends came to 8 bases. The CDR3 spans 13 residues. This CDR3 is CASSAQVNTEAFF. The CDR3 region has the DNA TGTGCCAGCAGCGCCCAGGTGAACACTGAAGCTTTCTTT.

The chain joins TRBV7-9 to TRBJ2-6; no clear D. Germline assignment: CDR1 SEHNR and CDR2 FQNEAQ (reference sequence). This CDR3 has 14 amino acids. The ends were cut back, 1 base at V and 4 bases at J, with 5 bases in the middle. The CDR3 DNA reads as TGTGCCAGCAGCTTAGGGGCCGGGGCCAACGTCCTGACTTTC. Residues: CASSLGAGANVLTF.

This clone came up a few times. As DNA, the CDR3 is TGTGCCAGCAGTGTCGTAGATTCACCCCTCCACTTT. Translating gives CASSVVDSPLHF. The chain uses TRBV25-1 and TRBJ1-6; D unresolved. The CDR3 consists of 12 residues. The V end was cut by 4 bases, the J end by 8 bases, with 6 bases between. Germline lookup yields CDR1 MGHDK and CDR2 SYGVNS. Drawing the rest from reference TRBV25-1 and TRBJ1-6, the complete variable domain is EADIYQTPRYLVIGTGKKITLECSQTMGHDKMYWYQQDPGMELHLIHYSYGVNSTEKGDLSSESTVSRIRTEHFPLTLESARPSHTSQYLCASSVVDSPLHFGNGTRLTVT.

The J gene is TRBJ2-1, the V gene TRBV7-8, with 9 bases that match TRBD2. The CDR3 runs to 14 residues. V gave up 8 bases and J gave up 4 bases; unmatched junction bases: 6. Germline CDR1 and CDR2: SGHVS and FQNEAQ. The CDR3 DNA sequence: TGTGCCAGCGGAGCGGGGGGTAATTACAATGAGCAGTTCTTC. Protein: CASGAGGNYNEQFF.

V is TRBV6-6 and J is TRBJ1-5, with D possibly being TRBD1 (6 bases). The CDR3 is made up of 16 amino acids. The V and J ends lost 5 bases and 0 bases respectively, with 14 bases between them. The V gene's germline CDR1 is MNHNY and CDR2 SVGAGI (reference sequence). This chain's CDR3 is CASSSRGIHSNQPQHF. CDR3 nucleotide sequence: TGTGCCAGCAGTAGCAGGGGCATACATAGCAATCAGCCCCAGCATTTT.

This clone ranks as medium-sized (0.01 to 0.1%). This sequence joins TRBV19 and TRBJ2-3, with D uncertain. The V gene lost 4 bases and the J gene lost 3 bases, with 8 bases spanning the gap. Germline V gene data show CDR1 as LNHDA and CDR2 as SQIVND (reference sequence). The CDR3 has 13 amino acids. This CDR3 reads CASSNLVTDTQYF. The CDR3 DNA reads as TGTGCCAGTAGTAATCTAGTGACAGATACGCAGTATTTT.

The chain recombines TRBV9 with TRBJ1-1; 9 nucleotides match TRBD1. CDR3 length equals 17 residues. Germline values: CDR1 SGDLS, CDR2 YYNGEE. V trimming: 4 bases; J trimming: 5 bases; junction bases outside the gene matches: 15. The CDR3 loop reads CASSTHGTGSSGTEAFF. The CDR3 DNA sequence: TGTGCCAGCAGCACCCACGGGACAGGGAGTTCAGGGACTGAAGCTTTCTTT.

The rearrangement links TRBV4-1 to TRBJ2-2; D unresolved. V was trimmed by 7 bases and J by 0 bases, leaving 18 bases between them. Germline-derived CDR1 and CDR2 are MGHRA and YSYEKL. The CDR3 covers 17 residues. The CDR3 DNA follows: TGCGCCAGCAATCACCCGGCAGGCTCAACGAACACCGGGGAGCTGTTTTTT. This gives the protein CASNHPAGSTNTGELFF.

The rearrangement links TRBV6-5 to TRBJ2-3; D possibly corresponds to TRBD2 (5 bases). Trimming took 2 bases from V and 4 from J, leaving 13 bases between them. The CDR3 runs 15 residues. Germline V gives CDR1 MNHEY, CDR2 SVGAGI. The CDR3 DNA reads as TGTGCCAGCAGTTACGATAACGGGGTCTCAGATACGCAGTATTTT. This encodes CASSYDNGVSDTQYF.

This clone occurred once. The gene calls are TRBV2 and TRBJ1-1, with no clear D. The V end was cut by 1 base, the J end by 1 base, with 4 bases between. The CDR3 contains 13 residues. CDR1 is SNHLY and CDR2 is FYNNEI in the germline V gene. CDR3 DNA sequence: TGTGCCAGCAGTGAAGGGGCGAACACTGAAGCTTTCTTT. Protein: CASSEGANTEAFF. The full variable domain, with the rest looked up from reference TRBV2 and TRBJ1-1, is EPEVTQTPSHQVTQMGQEVILRCVPISNHLYFYWYRQILGQKVEFLVSFYNNEISEKSEIFDDQFSVERPDGSNFTLKIRSTKLEDSAMYFCASSEGANTEAFFGQGTRLTVV.

The chain carries TRBV4-1 and TRBJ2-1, with a tentative D call TRBD1 (6 bases). The CDR3 loop spans 17 amino acids. V shed 0 bases and J shed 4 bases, with 16 bases lying between them. Germline CDR1 reads MGHRA; CDR2 reads YSYEKL. Here the CDR3 reads CASSQEGDGTPYNEQFF. The CDR3 DNA is TGCGCCAGCAGCCAAGAGGGAGACGGGACACCTTACAATGAGCAGTTCTTC.